This T cell receptor (beta chain) was identified during a study of T cells in Graves' hyperthyroidism and ophthalmopathy. Patients with uncontrolled infections, other autoimmune diseases, pregnancy or lactation were excluded. The germline V gene has CDR1 MNHEY and CDR2 SMNVEV (reference sequence). This CDR3 has 14 amino acids. Trimming took 5 bases from V and 4 from J; bases not matched to a gene: 7. Using RNA transcripts as the source, TCR beta CDR3 regions were amplified. During a first-round RT-PCR of the TCR CDR3, the HTBI primer set was used. MiXCR, applied by TCRdb to the multiplex PCR reads, yields one record per CDR3 protein. The sample has 410,000 or so distinct CDR3 sequences, roughly 14% seen once. This clonotype was observed at least ten times.

The sample comprised blood. The chain is built from TRBV27 and TRBJ1-2, with 7 bases identical to TRBD1. This TCR derives from a man aged 18-30 years with Graves' ophthalmopathy. The CDR3 loop reads CASSPRQGIYGYTF. The DNA for the CDR3 is TGTGCCAGCAGTCCCCGACAGGGAATCTATGGCTACACCTTC.